This TCR beta chain was captured by sequencing in a study of blood T cell repertoires in COVID-19 (dated by TCRdb to about 2020). About the study as a whole: Samples from collaborators originated in the United States, Italy and Spain and spanned both the acute and convalescent phases of COVID-19. The material from the prospective study consisted of cDNA or gDNA derived from T cells, B-cell-depleted T cells, or PBMCs. Subjects who had been exposed to COVID-19, were actively infected with it, or had recovered from it provided the deeply sampled blood TCRbeta repertoires that made up the dataset. The repertoires were released in a freely available public database meant as a resource for research on the immune response to SARS-CoV-2. The samples were drawn from the first 160 participants of the ongoing ImmuneRACE study and from 950 to 1,500 subjects provided by 6 global collaborators. Nearly every sample came with metadata listing a de-identified subject ID, COVID-19 status, age in years and sex. HLA class I and class II types, where available, came from metadata supplied by the sample provider rather than from assay-based typing.

The CDR3 runs 14 residues from the cysteine to the phenylalanine. Only CDR3 DNA remains: 42 bases, in frame from the first base. The germline V gene specifies SNHLY as CDR1 and FYNNEI as CDR2. After removal of 7 bases from V and 7 bases from J, the junction retains 9 bases not matched to a gene. Participants in the prospective study were enrolled through a virtual design, were aged 18 to 89 years, and lived in 24 United States geographic areas. To assign participants to cohorts, the prospective study relied on clinical history that participants themselves reported in a screening survey and a study questionnaire. For ImmuneRACE Cohort 3, a participant was defined as recovered based on two consecutive negative NP/OP PCR tests, clearance by a healthcare professional, or resolution of symptoms. In the prospective study, whole blood, serum and a nasopharyngeal or oropharyngeal swab were collected from each participant by mobile phlebotomists. Prospective study participants could optionally give additional blood draws and questionnaires over an approximately 2-month period. Before DNA extraction, prospective study blood samples were shipped either frozen or at room temperature.

TCRbeta CDR3 regions were amplified from genomic DNA by means of the immunoSEQ Assay, a bias-controlled multiplex PCR. In the paper's pipeline: The number of nucleated cells in each sample was estimated by amplification of reference gene primers within the assay. Sequence reads were collapsed and filtered to measure the absolute abundance of every unique TCRbeta CDR3 rearrangement. For each sample, productive Simpson clonality was calculated as the square root of Simpson's diversity index over productive rearrangements. TCRdb obtained this table from immuneACCESS and retained in-frame rearrangements with V and J assigned. These tables miss some clones; where compared with another copy, unresolved V genes account for less than half of the shortfall, and the remainder is unexplained. V and J calls and clone size are those listed in that table; D and trimming were worked out from the DNA. A total of approximately 270,000 clones appear in this sample, nearly 90% of them only once. Together, the top ten hold roughly 1.9% of the sample.

Concerning this clone itself: Its antigen remains unidentified. No much larger clone is present one base from it, and per-base qualities are unavailable.

Study-level results and caveats: The quantity of clinical and demographic metadata differed by source and by participant and was supplied without curation.

Recombination joined TRBV2 with TRBJ1-4, and TRBD1 aligns with 7 junction nucleotides. Sequences were obtained from PBMCs or T cells enriched from blood (not recorded which). The source of this sequence is a woman aged 60-70 years who had recovered from COVID-19. This receptor carries the CDR3 CASTQEGAGEKLFF. The bases read TGTGCCAGCACCCAGGAGGGGGCGGGTGAAAAACTGTTTTTT.